Given below is one T cell receptor (beta chain) in context. V gave up 8 bases and J gave up 9 bases, with 13 bases separating them. The CDR3 runs to 11 residues. CDR1 is MNHEY and CDR2 is SMNVEV in the germline V gene (reference sequence). The data were taken from a study of CD8 T cells in Susac syndrome. The RNA input was about 0.5 to 1 ug, and it was reverse transcribed with random hexamers. MiXCR, applied by TCRdb to the immunoSEQ multiplex PCR reads, yields one record per CDR3 protein. This sample has about 94,000 distinct CDR3 sequences, with around 94% found just once. Source material: CD4+ T cells from PBMCs. This TCR derives from a human donor with Susac syndrome. The chain couples TRBV27 to TRBJ1-1; D gene ambiguous. The CDR3 region is CASSTGFQAFF. The DNA of the CDR3 is TGTGCCAGCTCTACCGGGTTTCAAGCTTTCTTT.